Below are 3 T cell receptor beta chains sequenced from a single sample in a study of blood T cell repertoires in COVID-19. Sequencing was performed with immunoSEQ multiplex PCR; in TCRdb, only in-frame clones are kept and a portion is missing. This sample carries a few hundred thousand clones, 65% to 85% of them seen once, and the ten largest clones take roughly 3%. The sequenced material came from peripheral blood. These receptors all stem from a woman aged 30 to 39 who had recovered from COVID-19.

J is TRBJ1-1 and V is TRBV6-5, with 9 bases lining up with TRBD1. CDR1 and CDR2 (germline): MNHEY, SVGAGI. The CDR3 has 13 residues. V dropped 6 bases and J dropped 4; count of bases not matched to a gene: 3. The CDR3 bases are TGTGCCAGCAGACGGGACAGGGTCACTGAAGCTTTCTTT. This sequence encodes CASRRDRVTEAFF.

The chain links TRBV19 to TRBJ2-1; possible D gene TRBD2, 6 bases. V gave up 4 bases and J gave up 10 bases, with 14 bases separating them. The CDR3 is 13 amino acids. Germline V lookup: CDR1 LNHDA, CDR2 SQIVND (reference sequence). CDR3 nucleotides: TGTGCCAGTAGTAAGACGGGAGCAGGGGAGCAGTTCTTC. Its translation is CASSKTGAGEQFF.

This rearrangement joins TRBV3-1 (or the pseudogene TRBV3-2) to TRBJ1-5, with D possibly TRBD1 on 6 matching bases. The CDR3 sequence is 16 residues long. Trimming took off 6 bases at V and 0 bases at J, with 15 bases between the two ends. In germline, CDR1 is LGHDT, CDR2 YNNKEL (reference sequence). The DNA for the CDR3 is TGTGCCAGCAGTCCCGGGACACCCTATAGCAATCAGCCCCAGCATTTT. It yields the protein CASSPGTPYSNQPQHF.